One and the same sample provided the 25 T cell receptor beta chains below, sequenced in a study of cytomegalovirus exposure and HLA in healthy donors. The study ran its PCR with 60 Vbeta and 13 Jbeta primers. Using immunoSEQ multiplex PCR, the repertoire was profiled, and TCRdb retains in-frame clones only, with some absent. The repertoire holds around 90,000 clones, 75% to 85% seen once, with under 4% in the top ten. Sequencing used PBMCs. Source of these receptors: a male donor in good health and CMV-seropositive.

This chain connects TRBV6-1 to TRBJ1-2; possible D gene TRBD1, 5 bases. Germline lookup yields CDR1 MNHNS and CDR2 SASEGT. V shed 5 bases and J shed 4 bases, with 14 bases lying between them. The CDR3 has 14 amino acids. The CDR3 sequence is CASSFGDLSYGYTF. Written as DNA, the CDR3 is TGTGCCAGCAGTTTCGGGGACTTAAGCTATGGCTACACCTTC.

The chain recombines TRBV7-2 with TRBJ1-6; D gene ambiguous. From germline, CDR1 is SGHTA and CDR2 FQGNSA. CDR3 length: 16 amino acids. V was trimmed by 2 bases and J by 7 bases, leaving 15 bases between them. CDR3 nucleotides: TGTGCCAGCAGCTTAAATAGTCGGGGTACGAATTCACCCCTCCACTTT. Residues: CASSLNSRGTNSPLHF.

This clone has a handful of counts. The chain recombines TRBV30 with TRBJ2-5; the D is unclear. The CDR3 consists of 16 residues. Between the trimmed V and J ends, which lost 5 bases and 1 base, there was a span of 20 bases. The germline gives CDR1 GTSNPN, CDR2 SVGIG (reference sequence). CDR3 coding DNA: TGTGCCTGGTCCCGCGGATCTGCTATGTCCCAAGAGACCCAGTACTTC. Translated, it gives CAWSRGSAMSQETQYF.

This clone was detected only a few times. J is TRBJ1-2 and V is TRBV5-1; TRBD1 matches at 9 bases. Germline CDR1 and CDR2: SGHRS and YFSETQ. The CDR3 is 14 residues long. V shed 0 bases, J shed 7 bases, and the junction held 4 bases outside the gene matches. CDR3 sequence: CASSLAGQGSGYTF. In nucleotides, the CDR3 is TGCGCCAGCAGCTTGGCGGGACAGGGCAGTGGCTACACCTTC.

CDR3: CASSQGSAYGYTF. The CDR3, as DNA: TGTGCCAGCAGTCAGGGGAGTGCCTATGGCTACACCTTC. The V gene is TRBV25-1, the J gene TRBJ1-2; D might be TRBD1 (6 bases). V was pared by 5 bases and J by 4 bases, with 11 bases between. Germline V CDR1 and CDR2: MGHDK, SYGVNS. The CDR3 loop spans 13 amino acids.

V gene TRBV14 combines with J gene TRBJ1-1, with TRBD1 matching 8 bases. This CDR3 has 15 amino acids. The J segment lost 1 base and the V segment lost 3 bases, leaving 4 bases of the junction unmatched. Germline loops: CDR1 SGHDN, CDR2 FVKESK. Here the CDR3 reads CASSQIGQGNTEAFF. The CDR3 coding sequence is TGTGCCAGCAGCCAGATCGGACAGGGGAACACTGAAGCTTTCTTT.

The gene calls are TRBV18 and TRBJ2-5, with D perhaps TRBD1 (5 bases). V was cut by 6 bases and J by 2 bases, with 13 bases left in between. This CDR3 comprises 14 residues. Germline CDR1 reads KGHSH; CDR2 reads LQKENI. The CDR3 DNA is TGTGCCAGCTCCCTTAGACAGCAACAAGAGACCCAGTACTTC. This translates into CASSLRQQQETQYF.

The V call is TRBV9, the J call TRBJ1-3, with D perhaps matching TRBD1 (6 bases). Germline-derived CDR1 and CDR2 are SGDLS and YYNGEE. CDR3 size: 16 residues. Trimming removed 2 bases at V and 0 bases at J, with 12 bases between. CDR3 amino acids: CASSVRGDISGNTIYF. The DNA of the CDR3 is TGTGCCAGCAGCGTCCGGGGGGACATCTCTGGAAACACCATATATTTT.

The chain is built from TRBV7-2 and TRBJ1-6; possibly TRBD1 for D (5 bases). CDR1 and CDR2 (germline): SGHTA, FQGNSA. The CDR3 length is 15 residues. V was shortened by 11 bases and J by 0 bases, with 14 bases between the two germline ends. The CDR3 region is CAGALWGSYNSPLHF. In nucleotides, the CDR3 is TGTGCCGGGGCCTTATGGGGCTCCTATAATTCACCCCTCCACTTT.

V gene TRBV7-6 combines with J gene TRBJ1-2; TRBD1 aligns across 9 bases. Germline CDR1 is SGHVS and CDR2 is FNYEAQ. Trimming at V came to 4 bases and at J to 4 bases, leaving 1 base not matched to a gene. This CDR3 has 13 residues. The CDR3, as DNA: TGTGCCAGCAGCTCGACAGGGGGCTATGGCTACACCTTC. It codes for CASSSTGGYGYTF.

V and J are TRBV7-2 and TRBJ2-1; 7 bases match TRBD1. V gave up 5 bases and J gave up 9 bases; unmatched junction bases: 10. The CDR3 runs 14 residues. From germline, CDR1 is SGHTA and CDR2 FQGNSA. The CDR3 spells CASSPDRAQGEQFF. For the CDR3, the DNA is TGTGCCAGCAGCCCTGACAGGGCCCAAGGTGAGCAGTTCTTC.

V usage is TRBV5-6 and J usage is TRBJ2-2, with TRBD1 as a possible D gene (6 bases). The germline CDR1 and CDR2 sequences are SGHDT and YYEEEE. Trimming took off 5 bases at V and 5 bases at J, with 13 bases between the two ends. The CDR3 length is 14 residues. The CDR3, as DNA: TGTGCCAGCAGATTTACAGGGATAACCGGGGAGCTGTTTTTT. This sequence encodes CASRFTGITGELFF. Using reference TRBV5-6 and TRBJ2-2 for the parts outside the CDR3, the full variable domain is DAGVTQSPTHLIKTRGQQVTLRCSPKSGHDTVSWYQQALGQGPQFIFQYYEEEERQRGNFPDRFSGHQFPNYSSELNVNALLLGDSALYLCASRFTGITGELFFGEGSRLTVL.

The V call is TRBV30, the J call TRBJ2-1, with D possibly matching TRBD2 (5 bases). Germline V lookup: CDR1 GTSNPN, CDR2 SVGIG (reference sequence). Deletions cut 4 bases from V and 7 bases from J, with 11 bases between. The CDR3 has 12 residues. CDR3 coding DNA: TGTGCCTGGACTTCGGGGTCAAATGAGCAGTTCTTC. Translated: CAWTSGSNEQFF.

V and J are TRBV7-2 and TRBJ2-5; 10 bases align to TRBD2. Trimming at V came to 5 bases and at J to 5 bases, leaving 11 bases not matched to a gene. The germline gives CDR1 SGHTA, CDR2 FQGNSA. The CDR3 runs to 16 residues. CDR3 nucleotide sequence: TGTGCCAGCAGCCCCCTGAAAGCGGGGGGGCTGGAGACCCAGTACTTC. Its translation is CASSPLKAGGLETQYF. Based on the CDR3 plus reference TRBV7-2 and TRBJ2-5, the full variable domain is GAGVSQSPSNKVTEKGKDVELRCDPISGHTALYWYRQSLGQGLEFLIYFQGNSAPDKSGLPSDRFSAERTGGSVSTLTIQRTQQEDSAVYLCASSPLKAGGLETQYFGPGTRLLVL.

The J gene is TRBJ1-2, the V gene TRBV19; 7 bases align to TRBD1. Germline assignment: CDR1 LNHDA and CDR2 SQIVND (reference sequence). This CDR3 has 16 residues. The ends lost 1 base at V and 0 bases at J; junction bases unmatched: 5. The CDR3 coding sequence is TGTGCCAGTAGTATAGTACAGGGGATCTCTAACTATGGCTACACCTTC. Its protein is CASSIVQGISNYGYTF.

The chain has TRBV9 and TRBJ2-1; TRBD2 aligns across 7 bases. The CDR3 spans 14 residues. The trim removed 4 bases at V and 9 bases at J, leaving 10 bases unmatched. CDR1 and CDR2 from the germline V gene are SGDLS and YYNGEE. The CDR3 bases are TGTGCCAGCAGCCTAGGGGAGGGAGGTAGTGAGCAGTTCTTC. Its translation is CASSLGEGGSEQFF. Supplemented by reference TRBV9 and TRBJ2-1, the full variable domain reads DSGVTQTPKHLITATGQRVTLRCSPRSGDLSVYWYQQSLDQGLQFLIQYYNGEERAKGNILERFSAQQFPDLHSELNLSSLELGDSALYFCASSLGEGGSEQFFGPGTRLTVL.

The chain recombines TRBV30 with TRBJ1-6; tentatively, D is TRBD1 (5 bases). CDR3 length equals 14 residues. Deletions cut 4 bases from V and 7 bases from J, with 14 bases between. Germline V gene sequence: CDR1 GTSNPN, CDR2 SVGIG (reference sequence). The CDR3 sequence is CAWKGGVYNSPLHF. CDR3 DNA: TGTGCCTGGAAGGGAGGGGTGTACAATTCACCCCTCCACTTT.

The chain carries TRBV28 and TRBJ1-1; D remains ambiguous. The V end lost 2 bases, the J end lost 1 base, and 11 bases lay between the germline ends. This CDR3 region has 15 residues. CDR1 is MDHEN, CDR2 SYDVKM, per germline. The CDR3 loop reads CASSLPTRGNTEAFF. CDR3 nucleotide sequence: TGTGCCAGCAGTTTACCCACGCGGGGGAACACTGAAGCTTTCTTT.

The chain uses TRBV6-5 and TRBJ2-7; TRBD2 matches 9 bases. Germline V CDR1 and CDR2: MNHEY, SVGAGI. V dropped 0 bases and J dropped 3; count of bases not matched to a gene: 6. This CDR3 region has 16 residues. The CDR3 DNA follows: TGTGCCAGCAGTTACTCTCCCAGCGGGGGGAGCTACGAGCAGTACTTC. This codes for CASSYSPSGGSYEQYF.

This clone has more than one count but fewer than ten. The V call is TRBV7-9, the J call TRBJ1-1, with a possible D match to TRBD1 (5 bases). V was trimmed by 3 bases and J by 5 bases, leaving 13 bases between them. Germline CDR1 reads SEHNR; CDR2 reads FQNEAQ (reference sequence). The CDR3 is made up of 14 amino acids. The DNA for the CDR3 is TGTGCCAGCAGCTTTGCAGGGAGGGAGACTGAAGCTTTCTTT. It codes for CASSFAGRETEAFF.

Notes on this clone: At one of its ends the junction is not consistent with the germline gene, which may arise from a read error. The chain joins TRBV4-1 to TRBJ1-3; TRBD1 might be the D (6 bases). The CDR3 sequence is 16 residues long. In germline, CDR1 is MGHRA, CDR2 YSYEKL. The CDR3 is CASSHILQGSGNTIHF. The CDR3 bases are TGCGCCAGCAGCCACATCCTACAGGGATCCGGAAACACCATACATTTT.

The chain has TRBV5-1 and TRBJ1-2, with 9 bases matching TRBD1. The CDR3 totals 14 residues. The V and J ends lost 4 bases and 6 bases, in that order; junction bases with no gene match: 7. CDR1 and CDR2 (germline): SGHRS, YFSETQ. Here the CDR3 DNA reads TGCGCCAGCAGCCCACAGGGGGCGAGGAATGGCTACACCTTC. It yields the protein CASSPQGARNGYTF.

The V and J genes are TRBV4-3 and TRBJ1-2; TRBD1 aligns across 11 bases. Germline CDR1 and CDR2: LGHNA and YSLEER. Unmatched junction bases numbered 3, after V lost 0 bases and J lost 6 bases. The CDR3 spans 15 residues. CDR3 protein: CASSQDRTGGDGYTF. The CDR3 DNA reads TGCGCCAGCAGCCAAGATAGGACAGGGGGCGATGGCTACACCTTC.

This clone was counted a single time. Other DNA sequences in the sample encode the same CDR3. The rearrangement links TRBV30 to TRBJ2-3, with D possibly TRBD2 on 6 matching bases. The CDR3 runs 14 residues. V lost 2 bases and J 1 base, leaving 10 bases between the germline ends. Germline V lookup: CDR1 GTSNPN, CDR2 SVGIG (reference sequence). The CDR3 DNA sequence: TGTGCCTGGAGTCCTTCGGGGGGCACAGATACGCAGTATTTT. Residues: CAWSPSGGTDTQYF.

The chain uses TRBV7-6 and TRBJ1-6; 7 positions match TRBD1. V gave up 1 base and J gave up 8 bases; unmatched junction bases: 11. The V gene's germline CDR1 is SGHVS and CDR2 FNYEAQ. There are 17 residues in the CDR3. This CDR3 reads CASSLVPPTGEDSPLHF. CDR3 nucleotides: TGTGCCAGCAGCTTAGTACCCCCCACAGGGGAGGATTCACCCCTCCACTTT.